These T cell receptor beta chains were read from a single sample in a study of cytomegalovirus exposure and HLA in healthy donors. The repertoire was sequenced with immunoSEQ multiplex PCR; TCRdb's copy has only in-frame clones and lacks some. The sample holds over 90,000 clones, around 77% seen once. Sample: PBMCs. These receptors were obtained from a male donor in good health and CMV-seropositive. Each CDR3 is given with its conserved first and last residue. D genes are given only for firm matches. Size is omitted from some rows. Given values are once, few, many or a class for expanded clones.

TRBJ2-3,.,.,TRBV30,CAWTQRSGGDTQYF,TGTGCCTGGACCCAACGGAGTGGGGGCGATACGCAGTATTTT
TRBJ1-4,.,few,TRBV4-2,CASSQGGGSATNEKLFF,TGTGCCAGCAGCCAAGGGGGGGGGAGTGCAACTAATGAAAAACTGTTTTTT
TRBJ2-7,TRBD1,.,TRBV10-3,CAISKWDRDRDYEQYF,TGTGCCATCAGTAAATGGGACCGGGACAGGGACTACGAGCAGTACTTC
TRBJ2-1,.,.,TRBV7-9,CASSLTQAEQFF,TGTGCCAGCAGCTTAACGCAGGCTGAGCAGTTCTTC
TRBJ2-5,.,.,TRBV7-9,CASSADHRRETQYF,TGTGCCAGCAGCGCCGATCACAGACGGGAGACCCAGTACTTC
TRBJ1-1,.,.,TRBV7-9,CSSSLAGATEAFF,TGTTCCAGCAGCTTAGCAGGGGCGACTGAAGCTTTCTTT
TRBJ2-1,TRBD1,few,TRBV7-9,CASSTTDDRGQVYNEQFF,TGTGCCAGCAGCACCACTGACGACCGGGGACAGGTCTACAATGAGCAGTTCTTC
TRBJ1-4,.,.,TRBV15,CATSRRTVRGEKLFF,TGTGCCACCAGCCGCCGGACAGTTAGGGGTGAAAAACTGTTTTTT
TRBJ1-1,.,.,TRBV5-6,CASSWGQRLMNTEAFF,TGTGCCAGCAGCTGGGGGCAGAGGCTCATGAACACTGAAGCTTTCTTT
TRBJ2-3,.,.,TRBV7-9,CASSPRGTDTQYF,TGTGCCAGCAGCCCCCGAGGAACAGATACGCAGTATTTT
TRBJ1-3,.,.,TRBV5-1,CASSLVGGSVAGNTIYF,TGCGCCAGCAGCTTGGTTGGGGGGTCAGTGGCTGGAAACACCATATATTTT